These 3 T cell receptor beta chains were sequenced from one sample in a study of blood T cell repertoires in COVID-19. Here immunoSEQ multiplex PCR was the method, and the copy in TCRdb shows in-frame clones only, minus some. The sample consists of 150,000 to 200,000 clones, nearly 90% of them appearing once. The material sequenced was peripheral blood. These TCRs come from a man between 60 and 70 years old with active or convalescent COVID-19.

The genes are TRBV5-4 and TRBJ1-6; 9 positions match TRBD1. In germline, CDR1 is SGHNT, CDR2 YYREEE (reference sequence). J lost 8 bases, V lost 7 bases, and 7 bases had no gene match. This CDR3 spans 14 amino acids. CDR3 coding DNA: TGTGCCAGCCACAGGGGGCGCGGGGATTCACCCCTCCACTTT. This gives the protein CASHRGRGDSPLHF.

This rearrangement joins TRBV19 to TRBJ2-2; 11 bases line up with TRBD2. Germline trimming cut 6 bases from V and 4 bases from J; bases unmatched to any gene: 7. Per the germline V gene, CDR1 is LNHDA and CDR2 is SQIVND (reference sequence). The CDR3 is made up of 16 amino acids. CDR3 residues: CASSNSGGARTGELFF. CDR3 sequence (DNA): TGTGCCAGTAGCAATAGCGGGGGGGCACGCACCGGGGAGCTGTTTTTT.

This sequence joins TRBV18 and TRBJ1-4; a weak D match, TRBD1 (5 bases). This CDR3 has 14 residues. Germline CDR1 is KGHSH and CDR2 is LQKENI. The germline V and J ends were trimmed by 3 bases and 6 bases, with 11 bases remaining between them. The CDR3 DNA reads as TGTGCCAGCTCACCTTTGGGAGGGGATGAAAAACTGTTTTTT. It codes for CASSPLGGDEKLFF.